This T cell receptor (beta chain) was profiled in a study of blood T cell repertoires in COVID-19. The overall study: Donors in the United States, Italy and Spain gave samples during acute or convalescent COVID-19.

The table came from immunoSEQ multiplex PCR; TCRdb's copy has only in-frame clones and leaves some out. The table has 200,000 to 250,000 clones, 70% to 85% seen once. The V gene's germline CDR1 is SGHVS and CDR2 FNYEAQ. Trimming stripped 7 bases from V and 7 bases from J, with 10 bases between. The CDR3 has 11 amino acids. Material: peripheral blood. The sequence came from a woman in her thirties or forties who had recovered from COVID-19. The chain recombines TRBV7-6 with TRBJ1-2; the D is unclear. DNA of the CDR3: TGTGCCAGCACTCCGCCCGGTGGCTACACCTTC. It yields the protein CASTPPGGYTF.